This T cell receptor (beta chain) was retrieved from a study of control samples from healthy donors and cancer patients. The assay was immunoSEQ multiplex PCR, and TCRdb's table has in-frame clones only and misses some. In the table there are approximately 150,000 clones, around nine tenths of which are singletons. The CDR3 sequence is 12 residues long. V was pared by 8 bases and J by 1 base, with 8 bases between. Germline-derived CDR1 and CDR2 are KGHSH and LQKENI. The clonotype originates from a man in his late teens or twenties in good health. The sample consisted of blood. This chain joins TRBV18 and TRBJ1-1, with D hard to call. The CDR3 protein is CASPRGNTEAFF. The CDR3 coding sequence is TGTGCCAGCCCCCGCGGGAACACTGAAGCTTTCTTT.